The 32 T cell receptor beta chains below all came from one sample that was sequenced in a study of blood T cell repertoires in COVID-19. Here immunoSEQ multiplex PCR was the method, and the copy in TCRdb shows in-frame clones only, minus some. Of 150,000 to 200,000 clones detected, 83% appear once; the ten largest clones hold under 10%. The sequenced sample was peripheral blood. The receptors stem from a woman between 65 and 79 years old with COVID-19, enrolled during active disease.

This sequence joins TRBV24-1 and TRBJ2-7; D is unclear. V lost 3 bases and J lost 5, with 4 bases in between. Per germline, CDR1 KGHDR and CDR2 SFDVKD. The CDR3 covers 11 residues. The CDR3 sequence: CATSDINEQYF. Here the CDR3 DNA reads TGTGCCACCAGTGATATCAACGAGCAGTACTTC.

J is TRBJ1-1 and V is TRBV19; tentatively, D is TRBD1 (5 bases). The germline V and J ends were trimmed by 1 base and 3 bases, with 9 bases remaining between them. Germline V CDR1 and CDR2: LNHDA, SQIVND (reference sequence). This CDR3 spans 14 amino acids. The CDR3 nucleotides are TGTGCCAGTAGTATAGCGGGGGTGCACACTGAAGCTTTCTTT. It encodes CASSIAGVHTEAFF.

This chain uses TRBV7-9 with TRBJ2-1; a weak D match, TRBD2 (5 bases). Germline V CDR1 and CDR2: SEHNR, FQNEAQ (reference sequence). V was clipped by 5 bases and J by 4 bases, with 9 bases between them. The CDR3 is made up of 13 amino acids. The CDR3 region is CASSLLGYNEQFF. The CDR3 DNA reads as TGTGCCAGCAGCCTACTAGGGTACAATGAGCAGTTCTTC.

The rearrangement links TRBV28 to TRBJ2-3; 11 bases map to TRBD2. The trim removed 6 bases at V and 4 bases at J, leaving 12 bases unmatched. Germline V gene sequence: CDR1 MDHEN, CDR2 SYDVKM. This CDR3 contains 17 residues. CDR3 in DNA: TGTGCCAGCAGGTACAACTTAGCGGGAGGGCAGGCAGATACGCAGTATTTT. Translated, it gives CASRYNLAGGQADTQYF.

The chain combines TRBV28 with TRBJ1-1; D not resolved. The germline V gene encodes CDR1 MDHEN and CDR2 SYDVKM. There are 14 residues in the CDR3. The V end was cut by 3 bases, the J end by 4 bases, with 12 bases between. CDR3 residues: CASSFGQRSTEAFF. CDR3 DNA sequence: TGTGCCAGCAGTTTTGGGCAGCGGAGCACTGAAGCTTTCTTT. Filled out from reference TRBV28 and TRBJ1-1, the complete variable domain reads DVKVTQSSRYLVKRTGEKVFLECVQDMDHENMFWYRQDPGLGLRLIYFSYDVKMKEKGDIPEGYSVSREKKERFSLILESASTNQTSMYLCASSFGQRSTEAFFGQGTRLTVV.

This clone was counted between two and nine times. The rearrangement links TRBV5-1 to TRBJ2-3, with 11 positions matching TRBD2. J lost 8 bases, V lost 4 bases, and 9 bases had no gene match. The CDR3 covers 15 residues. Germline CDR1 and CDR2: SGHRS and YFSETQ. In nucleotides, the CDR3 is TGCGCCAGCAGCAAAGAGTATAGCGGGAGGGGTACGCAGTATTTT. Translating gives CASSKEYSGRGTQYF.

This clone was detected only a few times. The chain carries TRBV6-2 or TRBV6-3 and TRBJ1-3, with TRBD1 as a possible D gene (5 bases). Germline V gene data show CDR1 as MNHEY and CDR2 as SVGEGT. The CDR3 sequence is 14 residues long. With 2 bases removed from V and 2 bases from J, the gap between germline ends came to 7 bases. The CDR3 nucleotides are TGTGCCAGCAGTTACGGGGGGACTGGAAACACCATATATTTT. It yields the protein CASSYGGTGNTIYF.

The chain couples TRBV7-2 to TRBJ1-6; TRBD1 matches 7 bases. The J segment lost 11 bases and the V segment lost 5 bases, leaving 9 bases of the junction unmatched. Germline V gives CDR1 SGHTA, CDR2 FQGNSA. CDR3 length: 14 residues. The CDR3 spells CASSPRQGEAPLHF. The CDR3 DNA reads TGTGCCAGCAGCCCCCGACAGGGCGAAGCACCCCTCCACTTT.

The chain has TRBV27 and TRBJ1-1; TRBD1 might be the D (5 bases). Looked up from germline, CDR1 is MNHEY and CDR2 is SMNVEV (reference sequence). V was cut by 6 bases and J by 4 bases, with 15 bases left in between. This CDR3 has 14 residues. The CDR3 sequence is CASRPGEGFTEAFF. The CDR3 nucleotides are TGTGCCAGCAGGCCGGGGGAGGGCTTCACTGAAGCTTTCTTT.

The rearrangement joins TRBV7-3 to TRBJ2-7; 9 nucleotides line up with TRBD2. CDR1 is SGHTA, CDR2 FQGTGA, per germline. The CDR3 runs to 18 residues. The V and J ends lost 1 base and 2 bases, in that order; junction bases with no gene match: 12. The CDR3 DNA is TGTGCCAGCAGCTTAAAAGGGTCGACTAGCGGAGAAACCTACGAGCAGTACTTC. It encodes CASSLKGSTSGETYEQYF.

V and J are TRBV12-1 and TRBJ1-5; the table assigns TRBD1, which was not confirmed against the DNA. TRBV12-1 corresponds to a pseudogene. The CDR3 extends over 9 amino acids. CDR3 region: CAPRETGHF. CDR3 coding DNA: TGTGCTCCCAGGGAGACAGGGCATTTT.

This clone has only a few counts. The chain links TRBV30 to TRBJ1-2; 9 nucleotides line up with TRBD1. The CDR3 covers 13 residues. With 2 bases clipped from V and 7 bases from J, the junction kept 5 bases outside the gene matches. Germline V gives CDR1 GTSNPN, CDR2 SVGIG (reference sequence). CDR3 loop: CAWSRTGETGYTF. The CDR3 DNA sequence: TGTGCCTGGAGTAGGACAGGGGAGACTGGCTACACCTTC. Full variable domain (outside the CDR3, taken from reference TRBV30 and TRBJ1-2): SQTIHQWPATLVQPVGSPLSLECTVEGTSNPNLYWYRQAAGRGLQLLFYSVGIGQISSEVPQNLSASRPQDRQFILSSKKLLLSDSGFYLCAWSRTGETGYTFGSGTRLTVV.

V gene TRBV24-1 combines with J gene TRBJ2-3, with 10 positions matching TRBD1. The CDR3 extends over 16 amino acids. Germline CDR1 KGHDR, CDR2 SFDVKD. With V trimmed by 3 bases and J by 1 base, 3 bases remained unmatched. The CDR3 is CATSDPTGGGTDTQYF. In DNA form, the CDR3 reads TGTGCCACCAGTGATCCGACAGGGGGCGGCACAGATACGCAGTATTTT.

The rearrangement uses TRBV5-1 and TRBJ2-1; 9 bases fit TRBD1. Germline lookup yields CDR1 SGHRS and CDR2 YFSETQ. The junction had 7 bases not matched to a gene; V was cut back by 0 bases and J by 3 bases. This CDR3 contains 17 residues. The CDR3 protein is CASSLARRDRDYNEQFF. The CDR3 nucleotides are TGCGCCAGCAGCTTGGCCCGTAGGGACAGGGACTACAATGAGCAGTTCTTC.

V gene TRBV5-1 combines with J gene TRBJ1-3, with a weak D call TRBD1 (5 bases). Germline CDR1 SGHRS, CDR2 YFSETQ. This CDR3 has 15 amino acids. The V end lost 4 bases, the J end lost 0 bases, and 11 bases lay between the germline ends. CDR3 sequence reads: CASSPPDTSGNTIYF. The CDR3, as DNA: TGCGCCAGCAGCCCCCCGGACACCTCTGGAAACACCATATATTTT. The variable domain in full, completed from reference TRBV5-1 and TRBJ1-3, reads KAGVTQTPRYLIKTRGQQVTLSCSPISGHRSVSWYQQTPGQGLQFLFEYFSETQRNKGNFPGRFSGRQFSNSRSEMNVSTLELGDSALYLCASSPPDTSGNTIYFGEGSWLTVV.

V is TRBV4-2 and J is TRBJ2-3; no definite D call. The CDR3 sequence is 13 residues long. V lost 0 bases, J lost 5 bases, and 6 bases lay in between. Germline V gene data show CDR1 as LGHNA and CDR2 as YNFKEQ. CDR3 in amino acids: CASSQEWRDTQYF. In DNA, the CDR3 is TGTGCCAGCAGCCAAGAGTGGAGAGATACGCAGTATTTT.

CDR3 protein: CASAEPGVPMGETQYF. For the CDR3, the DNA is TGTGCCAGCGCCGAGCCAGGGGTCCCAATGGGGGAGACCCAGTACTTC. J is TRBJ2-5 and V is TRBV6-6; maybe TRBD1 (6 bases). Trimming took off 8 bases at V and 5 bases at J, with 24 bases between the two ends. The CDR3 length is 16 residues. The germline V gene has CDR1 MNHNY and CDR2 SVGAGI (reference sequence).

This chain links TRBV7-9 with TRBJ1-6; 7 bases fit TRBD1. The CDR3 loop spans 16 amino acids. Per the germline V gene, CDR1 is SEHNR and CDR2 is FQNEAQ (reference sequence). The V gene end was trimmed by 4 bases and the J gene end by 10 bases; junction bases not matched to a gene: 13. DNA of the CDR3: TGTGCCAGCAGCTCATCATTCCCGACAGGGCGGTCACCCCTCCACTTT. Encoded protein: CASSSSFPTGRSPLHF.

The gene calls are TRBV21-1 and TRBJ2-3; no DNA check was done on the table's D call, TRBD1. TRBV21-1 is designated a pseudogene. This CDR3 is 18 amino acids long. The CDR3: CASSPQPGQGTRTDTQYF. In DNA form, the CDR3 reads TGTGCCAGCAGCCCCCAACCGGGACAGGGGACCCGCACAGATACGCAGTATTTT.

J is TRBJ2-7 and V is TRBV19, with D possibly TRBD2 on 6 matching bases. The V and J ends lost 4 bases and 0 bases respectively, with 19 bases between them. Looked up from germline, CDR1 is LNHDA and CDR2 is SQIVND (reference sequence). The CDR3 consists of 17 residues. CDR3 sequence (DNA): TGTGCCAGTAGTAGGCTAGCGCAACCCCCGGGCTCCTACGAGCAGTACTTC. Translating gives CASSRLAQPPGSYEQYF.

V usage is TRBV5-4 and J usage is TRBJ2-1; a possible D gene is TRBD2 (7 bases). V lost 0 bases, J lost 1 base, and 14 bases lay in between. Germline-derived CDR1 and CDR2 are SGHNT and YYREEE (reference sequence). The CDR3 runs to 17 residues. The CDR3 protein is CASSLVGGRGSYNEQFF. CDR3 coding DNA: TGTGCCAGCAGCTTGGTGGGAGGGAGGGGGTCCTACAATGAGCAGTTCTTC.

This chain uses TRBV29-1 with TRBJ2-1, with 11 bases that match TRBD2. CDR1 and CDR2 (germline): SQVTM, ANQGSEA. The V segment lost 7 bases and the J segment 7 bases; nucleotides outside the gene matches: 9. This CDR3 comprises 14 residues. DNA of the CDR3: TGCAGCGGCCTACTAGCGGGAGTCAGTAATGAGCAGTTCTTC. It translates to CSGLLAGVSNEQFF.

The rearrangement joins TRBV7-2 to TRBJ1-5; no firm D call. V lost 5 bases and J lost 2, with 13 bases in between. Germline V gene data show CDR1 as SGHTA and CDR2 as FQGNSA. This CDR3 has 15 amino acids. The CDR3 is CASSVDGLGNQPQHF. The CDR3 nucleotides read TGTGCCAGCAGCGTGGACGGACTGGGCAATCAGCCCCAGCATTTT.

The CDR3 is CASSFSGGPGEQYF. The CDR3, as DNA: TGCGCCAGCAGCTTTTCGGGAGGGCCAGGCGAGCAGTACTTC. The chain carries TRBV5-1 and TRBJ2-7, with 8 bases that match TRBD2. After removal of 2 bases from V and 6 bases from J, the junction contained 7 bases not matched to a gene. CDR1 is SGHRS and CDR2 is YFSETQ in the germline V gene. The CDR3 is 14 residues long.

This chain joins TRBV12-5 and TRBJ2-1; TRBD1 aligns across 10 bases. V was clipped by 1 base and J by 10 bases; unmatched bases: 10. CDR1 is LGHNT and CDR2 is FRNRAP in the germline V gene. The CDR3 length is 16 residues. The CDR3 DNA reads as TGTGCTAGTGGTTTGGAGCCGGGACAGGGGACCGGAGAGCAGTTCTTC. It translates to CASGLEPGQGTGEQFF.

The rearrangement uses TRBV30 and TRBJ2-1, with D possibly being TRBD2 (6 bases). The CDR3 length is 17 residues. Germline CDR1 and CDR2: GTSNPN and SVGIG (reference sequence). V was cut by 1 base and J by 4 bases, with 20 bases left in between. CDR3 sequence: CAWSALRGRAGYNEQFF. In DNA, the CDR3 is TGTGCCTGGAGTGCCCTTCGGGGCAGGGCGGGATACAATGAGCAGTTCTTC. The full variable domain, its missing parts supplied by reference TRBV30 and TRBJ2-1, is SQTIHQWPATLVQPVGSPLSLECTVEGTSNPNLYWYRQAAGRGLQLLFYSVGIGQISSEVPQNLSASRPQDRQFILSSKKLLLSDSGFYLCAWSALRGRAGYNEQFFGPGTRLTVL.

The chain recombines TRBV19 with TRBJ2-1; D might be TRBD1 (5 bases). CDR1 and CDR2 from the germline V gene are LNHDA and SQIVND (reference sequence). This CDR3 comprises 14 residues. The germline V and J ends were trimmed by 5 bases and 3 bases, with 11 bases remaining between them. The CDR3 spells CASSPRQNYNEQFF. The CDR3 bases are TGTGCCAGTAGTCCCAGACAGAACTACAATGAGCAGTTCTTC.

The chain couples TRBV5-1 to TRBJ2-7; unclear D gene. Germline-derived CDR1 and CDR2 are SGHRS and YFSETQ. Trimming left V 1 base short and J 2 bases short, with 7 bases between. This CDR3 region has 13 residues. The DNA of the CDR3 is TGCGCCAGCAGCTTGCCAGATACCTACGAGCAGTACTTC. Its protein product is CASSLPDTYEQYF. Together with reference TRBV5-1 and TRBJ2-7, the CDR3 gives the full variable domain: KAGVTQTPRYLIKTRGQQVTLSCSPISGHRSVSWYQQTPGQGLQFLFEYFSETQRNKGNFPGRFSGRQFSNSRSEMNVSTLELGDSALYLCASSLPDTYEQYFGPGTRLTVT.

The gene calls are TRBV29-1 and TRBJ1-2; tentatively, D is TRBD1 (6 bases). Germline assignment: CDR1 SQVTM and CDR2 ANQGSEA. The CDR3 loop spans 13 amino acids. V dropped 6 bases and J dropped 6 bases, with 17 bases sitting between them. The CDR3 DNA is TGCAGCGTCCTCAGACGAACAGGGCATGGCTACACCTTC. It specifies CSVLRRTGHGYTF.

The rearrangement links TRBV11-3 to TRBJ2-7; D is perhaps TRBD1 (6 bases). The length of the CDR3 is 12 residues. The germline V gene has CDR1 SGHNT and CDR2 YENEEA. Between the trimmed V and J ends, which lost 9 bases and 3 bases, there was a span of 12 bases. The CDR3 spells CASSPRGYEQYF. The DNA for the CDR3 is TGTGCCAGTTCCCCCAGGGGCTACGAGCAGTACTTC.

CDR3 protein: CASSWAGTGGQETQYF. The CDR3 nucleotides read TGCGCCAGCAGCTGGGCCGGGACAGGGGGCCAAGAGACCCAGTACTTC. V and J are TRBV5-1 and TRBJ2-5; 11 nucleotides match TRBD1. J gave up 1 base and V 3 bases, and 5 bases lay outside the gene matches. The CDR3 spans 16 residues. CDR1 is SGHRS and CDR2 is YFSETQ in the germline V gene.

The chain is built from TRBV7-9 and TRBJ1-2, with 7 positions matching TRBD1. V shed 5 bases, J shed 1 base, and the junction held 7 bases outside the gene matches. Germline V gene sequence: CDR1 SEHNR, CDR2 FQNEAQ (reference sequence). The CDR3 contains 15 residues. CDR3 sequence: CASSPRDRFNYGYTF. The CDR3 region has the DNA TGTGCCAGCAGCCCCCGGGACAGATTTAACTATGGCTACACCTTC. Using reference TRBV7-9 and TRBJ1-2 for the parts outside the CDR3, the full variable domain is DTGVSQNPRHKITKRGQNVTFRCDPISEHNRLYWYRQTLGQGPEFLTYFQNEAQLEKSRLLSDRFSAERPKGSFSTLEIQRTEQGDSAMYLCASSPRDRFNYGYTFGSGTRLTVV.